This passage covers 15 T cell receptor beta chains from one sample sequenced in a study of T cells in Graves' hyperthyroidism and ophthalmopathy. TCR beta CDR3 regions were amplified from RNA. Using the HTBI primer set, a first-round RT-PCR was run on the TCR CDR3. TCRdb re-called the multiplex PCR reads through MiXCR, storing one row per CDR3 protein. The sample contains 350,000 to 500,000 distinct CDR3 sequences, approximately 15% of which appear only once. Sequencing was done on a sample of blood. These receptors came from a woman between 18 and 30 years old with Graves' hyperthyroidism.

The CDR3: CASSVDPGNSPLHF. The CDR3 coding sequence is TGTGCCAGCAGCGTAGATCCTGGCAATTCACCCCTCCACTTT. The rearrangement joins TRBV9 to TRBJ1-6; the D is unclear. Trimming removed 0 bases from V and 7 bases from J, with 8 bases in between. Germline V CDR1 and CDR2: SGDLS, YYNGEE. There are 14 residues in the CDR3.

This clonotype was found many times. In DNA form, the CDR3 reads TGTGCCAGCGGCCGGAGGGACACCTACTACAATGAGCAGTTCTTC. Its translation: CASGRRDTYYNEQFF. The chain recombines TRBV28 with TRBJ2-1; D may match TRBD1 or TRBD2 (6 bases each). The CDR3 has 15 residues. CDR1 and CDR2 (germline): MDHEN, SYDVKM. V shed 8 bases and J shed 3 bases, with 17 bases lying between them. The complete variable domain, with remaining parts taken from reference TRBV28 and TRBJ2-1, reads DVKVTQSSRYLVKRTGEKVFLECVQDMDHENMFWYRQDPGLGLRLIYFSYDVKMKEKGDIPEGYSVSREKKERFSLILESASTNQTSMYLCASGRRDTYYNEQFFGPGTRLTVL.

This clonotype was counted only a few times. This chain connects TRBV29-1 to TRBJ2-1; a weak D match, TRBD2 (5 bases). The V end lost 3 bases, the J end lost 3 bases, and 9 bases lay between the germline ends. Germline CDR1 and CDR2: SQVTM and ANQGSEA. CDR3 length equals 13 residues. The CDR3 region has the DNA TGCAGCGTTGACGGGGTAGACTACAATGAGCAGTTCTTC. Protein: CSVDGVDYNEQFF.

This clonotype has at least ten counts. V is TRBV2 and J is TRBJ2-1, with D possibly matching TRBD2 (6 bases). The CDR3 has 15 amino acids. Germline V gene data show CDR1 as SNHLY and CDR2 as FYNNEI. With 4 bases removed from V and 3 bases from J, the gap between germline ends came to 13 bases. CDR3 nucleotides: TGTGCCAGCAGTGCTTCCGCGGGAATCTACAATGAGCAGTTCTTC. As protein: CASSASAGIYNEQFF.

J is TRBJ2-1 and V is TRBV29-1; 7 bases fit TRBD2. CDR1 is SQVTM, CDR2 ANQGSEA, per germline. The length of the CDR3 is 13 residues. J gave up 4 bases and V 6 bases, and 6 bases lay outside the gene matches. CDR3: CSVSSGQYNEQFF. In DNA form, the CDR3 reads TGCAGCGTGTCTAGCGGACAATACAATGAGCAGTTCTTC.

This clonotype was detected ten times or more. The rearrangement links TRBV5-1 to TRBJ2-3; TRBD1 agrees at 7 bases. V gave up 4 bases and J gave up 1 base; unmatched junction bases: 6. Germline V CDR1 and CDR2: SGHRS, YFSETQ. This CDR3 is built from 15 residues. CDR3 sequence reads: CASSTWTGGTDTQYF. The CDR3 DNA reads TGCGCCAGCAGCACCTGGACAGGCGGCACAGATACGCAGTATTTT.

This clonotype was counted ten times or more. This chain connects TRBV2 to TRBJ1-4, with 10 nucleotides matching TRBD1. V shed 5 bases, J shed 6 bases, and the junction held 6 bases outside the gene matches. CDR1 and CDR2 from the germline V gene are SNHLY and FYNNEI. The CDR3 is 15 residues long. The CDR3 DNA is TGTGCCAGCAGTTTACCGGGACAGGGGCATGAAAAACTGTTTTTT. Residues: CASSLPGQGHEKLFF.

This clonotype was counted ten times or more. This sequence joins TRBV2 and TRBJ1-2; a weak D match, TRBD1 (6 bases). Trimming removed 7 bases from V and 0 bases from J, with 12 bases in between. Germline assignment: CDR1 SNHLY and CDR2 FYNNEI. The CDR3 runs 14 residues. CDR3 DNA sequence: TGTGCCAGCAACCAACAGGGTGCTAACTATGGCTACACCTTC. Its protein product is CASNQQGANYGYTF.

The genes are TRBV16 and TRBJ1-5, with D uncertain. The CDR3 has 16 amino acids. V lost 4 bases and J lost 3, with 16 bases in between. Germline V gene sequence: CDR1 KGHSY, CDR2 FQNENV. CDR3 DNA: TGTGCCAGCAGCCCAATTGGCTCCGGGGACAATCAGCCCCAGCATTTT. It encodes CASSPIGSGDNQPQHF. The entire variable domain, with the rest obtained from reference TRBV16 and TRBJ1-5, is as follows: GEEVAQTPKHLVRGEGQKAKLYCAPIKGHSYVFWYQQVLKNEFKFLISFQNENVFDETGMPKERFSAKCLPNSPCSLEIQATKLEDSAVYFCASSPIGSGDNQPQHFGDGTRLSIL.

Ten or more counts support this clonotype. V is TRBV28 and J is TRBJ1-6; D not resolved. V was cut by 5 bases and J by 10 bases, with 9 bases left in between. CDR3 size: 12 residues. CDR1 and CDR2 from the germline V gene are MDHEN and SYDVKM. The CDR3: CASSRPRSPLHF. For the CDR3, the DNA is TGTGCCAGCAGTCGTCCCCGCTCACCCCTCCACTTT.

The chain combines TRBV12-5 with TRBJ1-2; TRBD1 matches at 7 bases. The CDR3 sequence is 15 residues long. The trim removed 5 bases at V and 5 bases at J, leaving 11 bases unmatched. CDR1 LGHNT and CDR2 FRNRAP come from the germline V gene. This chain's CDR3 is CASGPPGQKLYGYTF. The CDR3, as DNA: TGTGCTAGTGGTCCGCCGGGACAGAAATTGTATGGCTACACCTTC.

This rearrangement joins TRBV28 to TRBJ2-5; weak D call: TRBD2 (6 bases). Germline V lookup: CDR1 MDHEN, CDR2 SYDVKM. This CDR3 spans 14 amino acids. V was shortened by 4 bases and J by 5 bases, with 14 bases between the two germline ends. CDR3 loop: CASSSTSSGETQYF. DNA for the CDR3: TGTGCCAGCAGTTCAACTAGCTCTGGCGAGACCCAGTACTTC. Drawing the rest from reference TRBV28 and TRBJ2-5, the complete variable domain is DVKVTQSSRYLVKRTGEKVFLECVQDMDHENMFWYRQDPGLGLRLIYFSYDVKMKEKGDIPEGYSVSREKKERFSLILESASTNQTSMYLCASSSTSSGETQYFGPGTRLLVL.

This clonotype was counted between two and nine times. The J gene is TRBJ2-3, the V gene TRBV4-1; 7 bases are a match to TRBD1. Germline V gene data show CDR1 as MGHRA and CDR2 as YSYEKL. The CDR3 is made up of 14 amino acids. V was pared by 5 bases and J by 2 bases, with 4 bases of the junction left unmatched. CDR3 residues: CASSLGQYTDTQYF. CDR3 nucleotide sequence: TGCGCCAGCAGCTTGGGACAGTACACAGATACGCAGTATTTT.

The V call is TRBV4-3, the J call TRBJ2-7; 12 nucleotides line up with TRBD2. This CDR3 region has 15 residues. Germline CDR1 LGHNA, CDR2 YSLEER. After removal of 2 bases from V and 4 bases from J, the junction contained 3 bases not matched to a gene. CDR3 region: CASSQRTSGIYEQYF. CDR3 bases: TGCGCCAGCAGCCAAAGGACTAGCGGGATTTACGAGCAGTACTTC.

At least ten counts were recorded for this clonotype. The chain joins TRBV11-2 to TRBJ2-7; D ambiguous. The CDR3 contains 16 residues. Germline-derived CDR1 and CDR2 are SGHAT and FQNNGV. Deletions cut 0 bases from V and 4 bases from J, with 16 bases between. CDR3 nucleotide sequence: TGTGCCAGCAGCTTAGAGTTTTCCCTTATAATTTACGAGCAGTACTTC. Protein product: CASSLEFSLIIYEQYF.